This TCR beta chain was captured by sequencing in a study of Graves' ophthalmopathy and Graves' hyperthyroidism. This clonotype appeared once. Antigen unknown. Germline V gene sequence: CDR1 SEHNR, CDR2 FQNEAQ (reference sequence). V was cut by 6 bases and J by 4 bases, with 21 bases left in between. This CDR3 comprises 17 residues. Study-wide findings and caveats: A 13-signature model separated ophthalmopathy from stable hyperthyroidism, reaching roughly 85% sensitivity and around 81% specificity cross-validated. The authors also found most expanded thyroid clonotypes above 0.001 frequency in blood.

Thyroid ultrasound, orbital computed tomography, TRAb, serum thyroxine and clinical symptoms formed the basis of diagnosis. Scientists amplified the TCR beta CDR3 regions from RNA transcripts. HTBI primers were employed in first-round RT-PCR, then a second-round multiplex PCR followed. In TCRdb, the multiplex PCR reads were re-called with MiXCR into one record per CDR3 protein. The repertoire holds over a million distinct CDR3 sequences, with 36% as singletons. Sequenced sample: peripheral blood or thyroid tissue (not recorded which). The chain combines TRBV7-9 with TRBJ2-2; D possibly matches TRBD1 or TRBD2 (5 bases each). This clonotype was obtained from an adult man with Graves' hyperthyroidism. In DNA form, the CDR3 reads TGTGCCAGCAGTCGAGGGGTACAGCCCCAGGGCACCGGGGAGCTGTTTTTT. It encodes CASSRGVQPQGTGELFF.